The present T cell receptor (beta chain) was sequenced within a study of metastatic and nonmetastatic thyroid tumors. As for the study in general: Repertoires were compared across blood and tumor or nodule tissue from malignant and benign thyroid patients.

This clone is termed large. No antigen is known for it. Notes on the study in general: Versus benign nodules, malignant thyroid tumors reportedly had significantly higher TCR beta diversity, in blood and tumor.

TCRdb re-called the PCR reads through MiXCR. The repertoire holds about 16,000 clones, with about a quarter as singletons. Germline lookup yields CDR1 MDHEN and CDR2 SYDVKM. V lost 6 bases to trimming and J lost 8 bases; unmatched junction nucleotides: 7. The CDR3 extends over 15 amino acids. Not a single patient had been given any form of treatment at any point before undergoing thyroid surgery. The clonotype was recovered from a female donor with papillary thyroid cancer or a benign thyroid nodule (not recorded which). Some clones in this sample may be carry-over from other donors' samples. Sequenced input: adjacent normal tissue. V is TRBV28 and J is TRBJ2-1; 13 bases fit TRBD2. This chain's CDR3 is CASSRPGLAGYEQFF. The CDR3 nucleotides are TGTGCCAGCAGCCGACCGGGACTAGCGGGATATGAGCAGTTCTTC.